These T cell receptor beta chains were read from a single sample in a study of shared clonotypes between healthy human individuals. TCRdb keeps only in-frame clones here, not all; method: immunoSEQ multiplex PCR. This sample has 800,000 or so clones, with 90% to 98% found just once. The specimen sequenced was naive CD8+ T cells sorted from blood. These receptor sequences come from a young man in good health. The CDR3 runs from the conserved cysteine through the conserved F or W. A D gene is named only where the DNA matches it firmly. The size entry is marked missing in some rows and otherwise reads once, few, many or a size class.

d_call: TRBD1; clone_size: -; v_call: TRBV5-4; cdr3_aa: CASSFGDSSYEQYF
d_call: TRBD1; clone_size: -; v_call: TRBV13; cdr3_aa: CASSERTGGGNTGELFF
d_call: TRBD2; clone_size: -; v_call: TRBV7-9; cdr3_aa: CASSPRTSGNYEQYF
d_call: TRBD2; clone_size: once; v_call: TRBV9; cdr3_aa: CASSFRTSFHSGANVLTF
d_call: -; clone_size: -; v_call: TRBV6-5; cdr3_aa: CASSYSWTGELFF
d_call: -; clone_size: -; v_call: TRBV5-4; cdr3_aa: CASSLNGVRSGANVLTF
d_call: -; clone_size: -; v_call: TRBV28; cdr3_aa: CASTQKGSFSYEQYF
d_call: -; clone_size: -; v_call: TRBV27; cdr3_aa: CASSLSWTPGVSYEQYF
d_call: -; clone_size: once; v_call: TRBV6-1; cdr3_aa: CASSEVYQNQPQHF
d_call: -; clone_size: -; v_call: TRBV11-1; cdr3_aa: CASSLALAYEQYF
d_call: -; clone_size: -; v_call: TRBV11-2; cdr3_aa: CASSFTAKGPEETQYF
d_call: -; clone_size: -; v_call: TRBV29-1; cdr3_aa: CSVVDPEGMGEQFF
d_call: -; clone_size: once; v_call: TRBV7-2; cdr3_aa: CASSSSTGTPYGYTF
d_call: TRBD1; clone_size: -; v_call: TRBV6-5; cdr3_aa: CASSWDGRGQGQPQHF
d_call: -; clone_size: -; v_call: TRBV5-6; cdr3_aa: CASSQVGGSTDTQYF
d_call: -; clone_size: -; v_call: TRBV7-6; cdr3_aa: CASSLGTRDEQYF
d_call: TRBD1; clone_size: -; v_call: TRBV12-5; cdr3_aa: CASGSGQGAPTGYTF
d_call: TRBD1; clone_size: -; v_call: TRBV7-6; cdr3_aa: CASSSPSGGKREQYF
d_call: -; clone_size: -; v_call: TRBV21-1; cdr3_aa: CASGLSNYGYTF
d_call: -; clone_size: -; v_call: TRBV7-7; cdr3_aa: CASSLGEANEQFF
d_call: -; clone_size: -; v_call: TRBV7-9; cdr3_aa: CASSRGGTEAFF
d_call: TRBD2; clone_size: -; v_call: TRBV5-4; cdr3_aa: CASSLRSGSRDEQYF
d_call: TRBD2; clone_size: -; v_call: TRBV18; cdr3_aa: CASSLGTSGIRSYNEQFF
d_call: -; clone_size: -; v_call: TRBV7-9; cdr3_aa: CASSFLIGNTQETQYF
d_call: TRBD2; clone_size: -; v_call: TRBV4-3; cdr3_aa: CASSQGSGRSNEQFF
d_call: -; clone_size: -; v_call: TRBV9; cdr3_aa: CASSHRNGGGSGELFF
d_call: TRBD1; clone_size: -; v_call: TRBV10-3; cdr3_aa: CAIRQGANTGELFF
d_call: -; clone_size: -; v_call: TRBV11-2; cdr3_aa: CASTLESAETQYF
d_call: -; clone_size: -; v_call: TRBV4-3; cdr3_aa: CASSQDDSLITDTQYF
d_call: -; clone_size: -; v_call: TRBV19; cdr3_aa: CASSIGFSYEQYF
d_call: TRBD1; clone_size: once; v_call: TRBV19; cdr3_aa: CASSITGTGGEQYF
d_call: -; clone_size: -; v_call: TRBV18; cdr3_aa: CASSPQEGDSNEQFF
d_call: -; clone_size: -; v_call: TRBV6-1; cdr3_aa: CASSEWRGRGFNTGELFF
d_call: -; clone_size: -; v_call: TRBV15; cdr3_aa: CATSSGVSYEQYF
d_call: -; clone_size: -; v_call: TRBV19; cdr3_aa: CASSMPDRYNEQFF
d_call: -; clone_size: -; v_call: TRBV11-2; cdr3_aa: CASVGLGNEQYF
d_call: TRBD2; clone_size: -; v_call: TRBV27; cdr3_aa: CASSDSGGTDTQYF
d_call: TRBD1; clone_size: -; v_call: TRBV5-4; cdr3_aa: CASSFRDRPDGYTF
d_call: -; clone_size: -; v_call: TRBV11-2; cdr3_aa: CASSSRDRKNTGELFF
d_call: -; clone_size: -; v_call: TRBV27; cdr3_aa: CASAGPYGYTF
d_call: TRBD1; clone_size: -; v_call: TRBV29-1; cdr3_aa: CSVAEGTVLSYEQYF